This TCR beta chain was sequenced during a study of human T cells and chemical hapten exposure. Study summary: The patch tests put 0.01% DPC on the skin of the upper back and were read 6 days later.

TCRdb reanalysed the RACE reads using MiXCR and keeps one entry per CDR3 protein. The sample has tens of thousands of distinct CDR3 sequences; roughly 12% are singletons. This CDR3 region has 18 residues. Germline V gene data show CDR1 as DFQATT and CDR2 as SNEGSKA (reference sequence). The V gene end was trimmed by 1 base and the J gene end by 6 bases; junction bases not matched to a gene: 13. This clonotype showed up many times. Time point here: patch test 1, 2 weeks after DPC sensitization. Documented treatment: therapeutic diphenylcyclopropenone sensitization with weekly scalp DPC. This chain connects TRBV20-1 to TRBJ1-6; 9 bases line up with TRBD1. The starting material was whole blood, obtained in connection with sensitization to the hapten diphenylcyclopropenone (DPC). The TCR comes from a woman in her sixties with alopecia areata. Some clones in this sample may be carry-over from other donors' samples. This CDR3 reads CSARAPQQGASLNSPLHF. DNA for the CDR3: TGCAGTGCTAGAGCCCCCCAACAGGGGGCTTCCCTTAATTCACCCCTCCACTTT.